Shown below are 21 T cell receptor beta chains from a single sample sequenced in a study of blood T cell repertoires in COVID-19. Sequencing used immunoSEQ multiplex PCR; TCRdb keeps in-frame clones, though not all of them. The data contain about 74,000 clones, 84% of them singletons. Sequenced: peripheral blood. Receptors were obtained from a man between 65 and 80 years old with acute or convalescent COVID-19.

The rearrangement uses TRBV5-1 and TRBJ1-5, with D hard to call. V lost 0 bases to trimming and J lost 2 bases, with 9 bases between them. The CDR3 loop spans 15 amino acids. The germline gives CDR1 SGHRS, CDR2 YFSETQ. Here the CDR3 DNA reads TGCGCCAGCAGCTTGGAAGGAGGGCGCAATCAGCCCCAGCATTTT. It translates to CASSLEGGRNQPQHF.

The J gene is TRBJ2-3, the V gene TRBV6-1, with unresolved D. Trimming shortened V by 2 bases and J by 2 bases, and 11 bases separated the two germline ends. CDR1 is MNHNS and CDR2 is SASEGT in the germline V gene. There are 15 residues in the CDR3. CDR3 in amino acids: CASSEMWRSTDTQYF. For the CDR3, the DNA is TGTGCCAGCAGTGAAATGTGGCGGTCCACAGATACGCAGTATTTT.

The V gene is TRBV2, the J gene TRBJ1-2; tentative D call: TRBD1 (5 bases). V was clipped by 6 bases and J by 8 bases, with 10 bases between them. The length of the CDR3 is 11 residues. CDR1 and CDR2 from the germline V gene are SNHLY and FYNNEI. The DNA for the CDR3 is TGTGCCAGCAGCCGGGGGAACGGCTACACCTTC. This gives the protein CASSRGNGYTF. The complete variable domain, with remaining parts taken from reference TRBV2 and TRBJ1-2, reads EPEVTQTPSHQVTQMGQEVILRCVPISNHLYFYWYRQILGQKVEFLVSFYNNEISEKSEIFDDQFSVERPDGSNFTLKIRSTKLEDSAMYFCASSRGNGYTFGSGTRLTVV.

This clone came up a few times. The chain recombines TRBV7-9 with TRBJ2-2, with a weak D call TRBD2 (6 bases). Trimming took 1 base from V and 7 from J, leaving 10 bases between them. The CDR3 extends over 14 amino acids. Germline loops: CDR1 SEHNR, CDR2 FQNEAQ (reference sequence). CDR3 DNA: TGTGCCAGCAGCTTAGGCGGGACTGACGGGGAGCTGTTTTTT. Amino acids: CASSLGGTDGELFF.

This clone was detected once. The rearrangement joins TRBV10-1 to TRBJ2-4; the match to TRBD2 covers 10 bases. The germline CDR1 and CDR2 sequences are WNHNN and SYGVQD (reference sequence). The CDR3 totals 19 residues. The V segment lost 4 bases and the J segment 0 bases; nucleotides outside the gene matches: 12. The CDR3 bases are TGCGCCAGCAGTGTACCTAGCGGGGGTCGCCCTCTAGCCAAAAACATTCAGTACTTC. It is translated as CASSVPSGGRPLAKNIQYF.

The V and J genes are TRBV5-4 and TRBJ2-2; tentative D call: TRBD1 (5 bases). Germline V gives CDR1 SGHNT, CDR2 YYREEE (reference sequence). The CDR3 runs 15 residues. Deletions cut 1 base from V and 5 bases from J, with 12 bases between. CDR3 sequence reads: CASSLPQQGTGELFF. The CDR3 DNA reads as TGTGCCAGCAGCTTGCCCCAGCAGGGAACCGGGGAGCTGTTTTTT.

The rearrangement uses TRBV5-1 and TRBJ2-3; no clear D. V was cut by 0 bases and J by 0 bases, with 8 bases left in between. CDR3 length: 15 residues. Germline assignment: CDR1 SGHRS and CDR2 YFSETQ. The CDR3 loop is CASSLVSQSTDTQYF. The CDR3, as DNA: TGCGCCAGCAGCTTGGTGAGTCAAAGCACAGATACGCAGTATTTT.

CDR3 loop: CASRGTFSGANVLTF. In DNA, the CDR3 is TGTGCCAGCAGGGGGACATTTTCTGGGGCCAACGTCCTGACTTTC. The gene calls are TRBV2 and TRBJ2-6; a possible D gene is TRBD1 (6 bases). V lost 6 bases, J lost 1 base, and 10 bases lay in between. This CDR3 has 15 residues. CDR1 and CDR2 from the germline V gene are SNHLY and FYNNEI.

In its sample, this clone was seen a few times. J is TRBJ2-1 and V is TRBV6-1; D possibly corresponds to TRBD2 (6 bases). V was shortened by 1 base and J by 2 bases, with 12 bases between the two germline ends. The CDR3 spans 16 residues. Germline CDR1 reads MNHNS; CDR2 reads SASEGT. Here the CDR3 reads CASSEGLGRAYNEQFF. DNA for the CDR3: TGTGCCAGCAGTGAAGGTCTCGGGAGAGCCTACAATGAGCAGTTCTTC.

This chain links TRBV3-1 (or the pseudogene TRBV3-2) with TRBJ1-3; 8 bases are shared with TRBD1. The V segment lost 3 bases and the J segment 7 bases; nucleotides outside the gene matches: 8. CDR1 and CDR2 (germline): LGHDT, YNNKEL (reference sequence). The CDR3 length is 15 residues. CDR3 amino acids: CASSQPRTGKNTIYF. CDR3 sequence (DNA): TGTGCCAGCAGCCAGCCCAGGACAGGGAAGAACACCATATATTTT.

The chain couples TRBV5-6 to TRBJ1-1, with TRBD1 as a possible D gene (5 bases). This CDR3 spans 14 amino acids. The V and J ends lost 0 bases and 8 bases respectively, with 14 bases between them. Germline assignment: CDR1 SGHDT and CDR2 YYEEEE. As DNA, the CDR3 is TGTGCCAGCAGCTTGGGCCGGGGACTGAGAGAAGCTTTCTTT. It translates to CASSLGRGLREAFF.

V and J are TRBV15 and TRBJ2-1, with TRBD2 identical over 8 bases. Germline CDR1 LNHNV, CDR2 YYDKDF (reference sequence). V lost 0 bases to trimming and J lost 7 bases; unmatched junction nucleotides: 8. The CDR3 length is 16 residues. CDR3 in DNA: TGTGCCACCAGCAGAGATCGAGCGGGAGCTAAAAATGAGCAGTTCTTC. Its protein is CATSRDRAGAKNEQFF. Drawing the rest from reference TRBV15 and TRBJ2-1, the complete variable domain is DAMVIQNPRYQVTQFGKPVTLSCSQTLNHNVMYWYQQKSSQAPKLLFHYYDKDFNNEADTPDNFQSRRPNTSFCFLDIRSPGLGDTAMYLCATSRDRAGAKNEQFFGPGTRLTVL.

The rearrangement uses TRBV5-1 and TRBJ1-2; D perhaps matches TRBD1 (6 bases). The CDR3 length is 14 residues. The ends were cut back, 7 bases at V and 8 bases at J, with 21 bases in the middle. Germline CDR1 is SGHRS and CDR2 is YFSETQ. DNA for the CDR3: TGCGCCAGCCGCAGACAGGAAGCTTTGGAGGGCTACACCTTC. As protein: CASRRQEALEGYTF.

The V and J genes are TRBV7-6 and TRBJ2-7; possible D gene TRBD2, 5 bases. CDR1 SGHVS and CDR2 FNYEAQ come from the germline V gene. This CDR3 has 13 amino acids. The V and J ends lost 2 bases and 4 bases respectively, with 9 bases between them. CDR3 in amino acids: CASSLSGGYEQYF. Written as DNA, the CDR3 is TGTGCCAGCAGCTTAAGCGGCGGATACGAGCAGTACTTC.

This clone has just a few counts. V is TRBV5-6 and J is TRBJ2-3; 11 bases agree with TRBD2. Germline assignment: CDR1 SGHDT and CDR2 YYEEEE. V shed 4 bases and J 3 bases; nucleotides not matched to a gene: 4. CDR3 size: 15 residues. CDR3 DNA: TGTGCCAGCAGCGGGGGACTAGCGGAGACAGATACGCAGTATTTT. It is translated as CASSGGLAETDTQYF.

The sample holds a few counts of this clone. This chain connects TRBV28 to TRBJ2-2; a weak D match, TRBD1 (6 bases). The CDR3 contains 15 residues. The germline CDR1 and CDR2 sequences are MDHEN and SYDVKM. Trimming shortened V by 6 bases and J by 2 bases, and 13 bases separated the two germline ends. CDR3 coding DNA: TGTGCCAGCAGGGGATCACAGGGTAACACCGGGGAGCTGTTTTTT. As protein: CASRGSQGNTGELFF.

The chain has TRBV11-3 and TRBJ1-1; TRBD1 matches 10 bases. The ends lost 5 bases at V and 5 bases at J; junction bases unmatched: 5. Germline CDR1 is SGHNT and CDR2 is YENEEA. The CDR3 consists of 14 residues. The CDR3 region is CASSPGTGDTEAFF. DNA of the CDR3: TGTGCCAGCAGCCCCGGGACAGGGGATACTGAAGCTTTCTTT.

The J gene is TRBJ2-3, the V gene TRBV20-1; no reliable D call. Deletions cut 3 bases from V and 3 bases from J, with 16 bases between. Germline V CDR1 and CDR2: DFQATT, SNEGSKA (reference sequence). The CDR3 sequence is 15 residues long. The CDR3 sequence is CSASREWAQTDTQYF. In nucleotides, the CDR3 is TGCAGTGCTAGTCGAGAGTGGGCTCAAACAGATACGCAGTATTTT.

This chain uses TRBV28 with TRBJ2-7; no clear D. CDR1 is MDHEN and CDR2 is SYDVKM in the germline V gene. The CDR3 sequence is 13 residues long. V was cut by 3 bases and J by 3 bases, with 9 bases left in between. CDR3 DNA: TGTGCCAGCAGTTTTGCGGTTAGCTACGAGCAGTACTTC. Translated, it gives CASSFAVSYEQYF.

This chain joins TRBV2 and TRBJ1-4; no clear D. This CDR3 has 12 amino acids. V was cut by 4 bases and J by 8 bases, with 8 bases left in between. Germline CDR1 is SNHLY and CDR2 is FYNNEI. For the CDR3, the DNA is TGTGCCAGCAGTGGCCCCAGGGAAAAACTGTTTTTT. Translating gives CASSGPREKLFF.

This chain connects TRBV28 to TRBJ2-1; 10 nucleotides line up with TRBD2. CDR1 and CDR2 (germline): MDHEN, SYDVKM. V was pared by 5 bases and J by 7 bases, with 8 bases of the junction left unmatched. This CDR3 contains 15 residues. CDR3 sequence: CASSAGGSGRNEQFF. The CDR3 bases are TGTGCCAGCAGTGCCGGTGGTAGCGGGAGGAATGAGCAGTTCTTC.